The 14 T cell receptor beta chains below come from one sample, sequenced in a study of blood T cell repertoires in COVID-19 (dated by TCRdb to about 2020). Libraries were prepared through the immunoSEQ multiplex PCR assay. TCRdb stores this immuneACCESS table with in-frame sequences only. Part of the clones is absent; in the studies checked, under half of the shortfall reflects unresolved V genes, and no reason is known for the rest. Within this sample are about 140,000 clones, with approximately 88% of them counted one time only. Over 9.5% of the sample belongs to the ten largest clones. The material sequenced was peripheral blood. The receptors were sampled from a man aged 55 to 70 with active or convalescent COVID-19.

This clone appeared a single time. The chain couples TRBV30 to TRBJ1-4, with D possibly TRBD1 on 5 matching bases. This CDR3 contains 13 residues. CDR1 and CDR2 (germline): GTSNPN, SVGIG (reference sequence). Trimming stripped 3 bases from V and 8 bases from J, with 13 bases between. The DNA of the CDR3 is TGTGCCTGGAGGATAGGACAAAGAGAAAAACTGTTTTTT. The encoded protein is CAWRIGQREKLFF.

CDR3 nucleotides: TGTGCCAGCAGTCGGACTAGCGGGACAGGAGGGGAGACCCAGTACTTC. Translation: CASSRTSGTGGETQYF. The chain recombines TRBV7-2 with TRBJ2-5; 12 nucleotides match TRBD2. CDR3 size: 16 residues. The junction had 10 bases not matched to a gene; V was cut back by 6 bases and J by 5 bases. Germline lookup yields CDR1 SGHTA and CDR2 FQGNSA.

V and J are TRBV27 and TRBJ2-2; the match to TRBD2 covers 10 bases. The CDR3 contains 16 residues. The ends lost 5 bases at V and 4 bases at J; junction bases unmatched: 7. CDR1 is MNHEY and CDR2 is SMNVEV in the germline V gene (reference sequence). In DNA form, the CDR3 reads TGTGCCAGCAGTACCCTAGCGGGAGTGACCACCGGGGAGCTGTTTTTT. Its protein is CASSTLAGVTTGELFF.

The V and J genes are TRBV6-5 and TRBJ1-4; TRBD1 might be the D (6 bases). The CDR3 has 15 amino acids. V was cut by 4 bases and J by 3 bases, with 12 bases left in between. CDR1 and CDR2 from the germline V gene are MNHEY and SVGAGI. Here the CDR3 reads CASSFQGLSNEKLFF. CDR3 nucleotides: TGTGCCAGCAGTTTCCAGGGGTTATCTAATGAAAAACTGTTTTTT.

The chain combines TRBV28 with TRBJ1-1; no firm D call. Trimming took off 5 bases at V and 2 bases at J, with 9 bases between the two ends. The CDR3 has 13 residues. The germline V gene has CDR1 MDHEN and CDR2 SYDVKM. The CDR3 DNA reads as TGTGCCAGCAGTGCCACACGCAACACTGAAGCTTTCTTT. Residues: CASSATRNTEAFF.

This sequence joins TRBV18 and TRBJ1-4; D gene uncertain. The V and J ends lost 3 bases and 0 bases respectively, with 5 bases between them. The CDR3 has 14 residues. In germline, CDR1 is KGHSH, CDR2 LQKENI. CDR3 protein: CASSPGATNEKLFF. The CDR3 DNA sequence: TGTGCCAGCTCACCGGGAGCAACTAATGAAAAACTGTTTTTT.

CDR3 loop: CASSETVTYGYTF. The CDR3 DNA sequence: TGTGCCAGCAGCGAGACAGTTACCTATGGCTACACCTTC. J is TRBJ1-2 and V is TRBV11-2; possible D gene TRBD1, 5 bases. This CDR3 region has 13 residues. Germline V CDR1 and CDR2: SGHAT, FQNNGV. Trimming pared 5 bases from V and 4 bases from J, leaving 11 bases between.

In nucleotides, the CDR3 is TGTGCCAGCAGCTTAGGAAAGCGGGAGACAGATACGCAGTATTTT. Protein product: CASSLGKRETDTQYF. This chain links TRBV7-8 with TRBJ2-3, with 8 bases identical to TRBD2. The junction had 3 bases not matched to a gene; V was cut back by 1 base and J by 3 bases. The length of the CDR3 is 15 residues. Per germline, CDR1 SGHVS and CDR2 FQNEAQ.

In DNA, the CDR3 is TGTGCCAGCAGTTTCATTAGCAATCAGCCCCAGCATTTT. It translates to CASSFISNQPQHF. This chain uses TRBV12-3 or TRBV12-4 with TRBJ1-5; D not resolved. The CDR3 contains 13 residues. V was cut by 3 bases and J by 0 bases, with 3 bases left in between.

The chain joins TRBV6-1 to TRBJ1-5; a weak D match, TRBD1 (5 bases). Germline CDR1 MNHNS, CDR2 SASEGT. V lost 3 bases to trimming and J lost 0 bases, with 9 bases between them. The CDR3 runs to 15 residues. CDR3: CASSEGGYSNQPQHF. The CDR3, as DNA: TGTGCCAGCAGTGAGGGGGGTTATAGCAATCAGCCCCAGCATTTT.

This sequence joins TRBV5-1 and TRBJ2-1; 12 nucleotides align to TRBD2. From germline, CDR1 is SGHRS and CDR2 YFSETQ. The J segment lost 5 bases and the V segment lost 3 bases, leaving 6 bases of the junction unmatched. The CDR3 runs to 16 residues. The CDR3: CASSSFTSGRNNEQFF. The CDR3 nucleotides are TGCGCCAGCAGCTCCTTTACTAGCGGGAGGAACAATGAGCAGTTCTTC.

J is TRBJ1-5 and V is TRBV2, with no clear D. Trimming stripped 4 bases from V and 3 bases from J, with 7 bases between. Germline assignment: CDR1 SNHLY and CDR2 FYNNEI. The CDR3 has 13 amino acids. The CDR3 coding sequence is TGTGCCAGCAGTGCCCAGAACAATCAGCCCCAGCATTTT. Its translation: CASSAQNNQPQHF.

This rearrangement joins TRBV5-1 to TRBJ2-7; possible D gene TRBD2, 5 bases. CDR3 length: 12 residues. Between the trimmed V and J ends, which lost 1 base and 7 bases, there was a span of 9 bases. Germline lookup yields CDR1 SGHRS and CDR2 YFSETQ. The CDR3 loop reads CASSLMGREQYF. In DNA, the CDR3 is TGCGCCAGCAGCTTGATGGGGAGAGAGCAGTACTTC. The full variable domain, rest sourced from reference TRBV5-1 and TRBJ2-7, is KAGVTQTPRYLIKTRGQQVTLSCSPISGHRSVSWYQQTPGQGLQFLFEYFSETQRNKGNFPGRFSGRQFSNSRSEMNVSTLELGDSALYLCASSLMGREQYFGPGTRLTVT.

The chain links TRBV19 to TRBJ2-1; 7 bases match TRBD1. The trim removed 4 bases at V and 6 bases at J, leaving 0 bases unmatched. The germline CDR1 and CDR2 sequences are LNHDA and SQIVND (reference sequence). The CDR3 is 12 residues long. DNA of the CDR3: TGTGCCAGTAGTAACAGGGGCAATGAGCAGTTCTTC. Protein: CASSNRGNEQFF.